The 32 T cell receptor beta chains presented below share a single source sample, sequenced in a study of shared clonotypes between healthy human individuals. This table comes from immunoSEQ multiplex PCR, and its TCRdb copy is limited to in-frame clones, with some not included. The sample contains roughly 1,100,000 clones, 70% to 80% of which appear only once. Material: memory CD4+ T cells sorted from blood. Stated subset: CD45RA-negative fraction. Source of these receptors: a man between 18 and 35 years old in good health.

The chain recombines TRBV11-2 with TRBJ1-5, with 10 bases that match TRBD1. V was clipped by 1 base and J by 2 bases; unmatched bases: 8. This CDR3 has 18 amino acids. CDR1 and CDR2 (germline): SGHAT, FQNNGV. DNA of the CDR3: TGTGCCAGCAGCTTAGGGAGGACAGGGGGAAATGGCAATCAGCCCCAGCATTTT. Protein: CASSLGRTGGNGNQPQHF.

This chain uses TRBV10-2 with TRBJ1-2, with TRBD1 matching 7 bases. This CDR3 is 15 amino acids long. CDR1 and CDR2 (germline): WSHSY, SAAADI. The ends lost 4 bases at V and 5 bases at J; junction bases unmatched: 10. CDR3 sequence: CASSVYLGTAYGYTF. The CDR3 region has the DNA TGCGCCAGCAGTGTTTATCTGGGGACAGCGTATGGCTACACCTTC.

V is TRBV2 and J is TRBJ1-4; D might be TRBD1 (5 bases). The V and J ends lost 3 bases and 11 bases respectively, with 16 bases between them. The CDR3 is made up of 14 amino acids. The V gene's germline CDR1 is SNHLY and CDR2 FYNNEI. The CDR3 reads CASSDADTLRKLFF. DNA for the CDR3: TGTGCCAGCAGTGACGCGGACACCTTGCGGAAACTGTTTTTT.

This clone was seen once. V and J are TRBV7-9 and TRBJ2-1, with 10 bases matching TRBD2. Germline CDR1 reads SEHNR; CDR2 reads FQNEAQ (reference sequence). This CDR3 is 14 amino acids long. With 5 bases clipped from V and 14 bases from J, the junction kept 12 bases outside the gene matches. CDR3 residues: CASSRLAGVDGEFF. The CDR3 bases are TGTGCCAGCAGCCGGCTAGCGGGGGTCGACGGGGAGTTCTTC.

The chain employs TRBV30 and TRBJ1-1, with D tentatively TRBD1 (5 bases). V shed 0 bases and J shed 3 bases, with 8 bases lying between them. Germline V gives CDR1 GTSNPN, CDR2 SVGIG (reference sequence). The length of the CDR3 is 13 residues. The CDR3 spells CAWSVVRDTEAFF. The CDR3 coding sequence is TGTGCCTGGAGTGTAGTCAGGGACACTGAAGCTTTCTTT.

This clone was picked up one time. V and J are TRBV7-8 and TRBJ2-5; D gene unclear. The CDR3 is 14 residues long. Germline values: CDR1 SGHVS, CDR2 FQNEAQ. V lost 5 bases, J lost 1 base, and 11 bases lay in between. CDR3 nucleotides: TGTGCCAGCAGCCTCAGAACTTTCCAAGAGACCCAGTACTTC. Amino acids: CASSLRTFQETQYF.

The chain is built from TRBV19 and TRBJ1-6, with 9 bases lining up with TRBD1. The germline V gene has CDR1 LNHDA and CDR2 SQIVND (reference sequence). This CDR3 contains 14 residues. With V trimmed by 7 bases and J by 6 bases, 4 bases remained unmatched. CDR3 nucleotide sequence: TGTGCCAGTAATGGGGGACAGGGTAATTCACCCCTCCACTTT. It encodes CASNGGQGNSPLHF.

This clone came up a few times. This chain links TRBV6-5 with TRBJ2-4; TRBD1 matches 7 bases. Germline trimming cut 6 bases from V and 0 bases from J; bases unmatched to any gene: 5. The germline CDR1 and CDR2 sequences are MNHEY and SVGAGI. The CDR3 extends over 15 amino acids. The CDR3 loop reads CASSPGDRAKNIQYF. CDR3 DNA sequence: TGTGCCAGCAGCCCCGGGGACAGAGCCAAAAACATTCAGTACTTC.

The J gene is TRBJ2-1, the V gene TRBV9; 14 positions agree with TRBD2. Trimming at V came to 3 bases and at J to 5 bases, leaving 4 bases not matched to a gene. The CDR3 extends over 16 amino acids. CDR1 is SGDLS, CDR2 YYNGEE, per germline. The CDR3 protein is CASSGGLAGDHNEQFF. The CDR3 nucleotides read TGTGCCAGCAGCGGGGGACTAGCGGGAGACCACAATGAGCAGTTCTTC.

The CDR3 DNA reads TGTGCCAGCAGTCCGGGACAGTCCACGGGGATGGATGAAAAACTGTTTTTT. Protein: CASSPGQSTGMDEKLFF. V is TRBV5-4 and J is TRBJ1-4; the match to TRBD1 covers 7 bases. There are 17 residues in the CDR3. With 5 bases clipped from V and 6 bases from J, the junction kept 16 bases outside the gene matches. The germline gives CDR1 SGHNT, CDR2 YYREEE (reference sequence).

This CDR3 is CSATITGGQYF. DNA of the CDR3: TGCAGTGCTACAATCACAGGGGGGCAGTACTTC. This chain links TRBV20-1 with TRBJ2-7, with 8 positions matching TRBD1. J gave up 9 bases and V 4 bases, and 5 bases lay outside the gene matches. The CDR3 extends over 11 amino acids. Germline CDR1 is DFQATT and CDR2 is SNEGSKA (reference sequence).

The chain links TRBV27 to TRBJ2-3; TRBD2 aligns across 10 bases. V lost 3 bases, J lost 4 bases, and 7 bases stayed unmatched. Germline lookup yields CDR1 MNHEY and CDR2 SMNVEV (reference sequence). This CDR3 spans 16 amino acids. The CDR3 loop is CASSFQASGRSDTQYF. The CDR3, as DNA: TGTGCCAGCAGTTTCCAGGCTAGCGGGAGATCAGATACGCAGTATTTT.

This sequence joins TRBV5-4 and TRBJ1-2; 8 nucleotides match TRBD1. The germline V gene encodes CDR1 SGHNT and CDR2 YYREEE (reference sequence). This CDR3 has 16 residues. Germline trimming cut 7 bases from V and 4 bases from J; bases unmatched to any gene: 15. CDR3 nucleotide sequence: TGTGCCAGCCTCACTATGAACAGGGGGTTCCCCTATGGCTACACCTTC. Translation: CASLTMNRGFPYGYTF.

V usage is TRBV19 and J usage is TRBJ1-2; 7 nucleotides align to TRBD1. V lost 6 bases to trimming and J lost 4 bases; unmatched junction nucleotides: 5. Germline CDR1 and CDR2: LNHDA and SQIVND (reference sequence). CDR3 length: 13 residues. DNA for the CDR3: TGTGCCAGTAGCGGACAGGCCCGCTATGGCTACACCTTC. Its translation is CASSGQARYGYTF.

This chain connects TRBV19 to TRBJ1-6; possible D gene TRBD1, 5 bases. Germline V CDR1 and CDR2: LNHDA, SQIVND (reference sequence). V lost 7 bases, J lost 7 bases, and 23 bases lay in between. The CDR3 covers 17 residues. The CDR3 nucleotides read TGTGCCAGTAAAGCGGGGACTCCTGTATCCCCAAATTCACCCCTCCACTTT. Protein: CASKAGTPVSPNSPLHF.

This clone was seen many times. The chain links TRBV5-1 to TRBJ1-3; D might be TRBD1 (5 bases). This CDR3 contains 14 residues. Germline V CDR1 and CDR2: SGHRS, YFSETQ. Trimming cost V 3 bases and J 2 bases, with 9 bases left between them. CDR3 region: CASSSGGTGNTIYF. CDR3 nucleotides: TGCGCCAGCAGCTCGGGGGGTACTGGAAACACCATATATTTT.

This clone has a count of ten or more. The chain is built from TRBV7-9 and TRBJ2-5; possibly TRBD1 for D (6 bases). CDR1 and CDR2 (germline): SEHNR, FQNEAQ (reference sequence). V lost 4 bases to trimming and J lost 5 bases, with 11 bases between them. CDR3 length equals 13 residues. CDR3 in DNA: TGTGCCAGCAGCTCAGGACAGTGGGAGACCCAGTACTTC. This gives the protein CASSSGQWETQYF. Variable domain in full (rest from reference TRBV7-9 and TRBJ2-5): DTGVSQNPRHKITKRGQNVTFRCDPISEHNRLYWYRQTLGQGPEFLTYFQNEAQLEKSRLLSDRFSAERPKGSFSTLEIQRTEQGDSAMYLCASSSGQWETQYFGPGTRLLVL.

Here the CDR3 reads CSGMRDEQFF. The CDR3 region has the DNA TGCAGTGGGATGCGAGATGAGCAGTTCTTC. The gene calls are TRBV20-1 and TRBJ2-1; D gene unclear. The CDR3 is made up of 10 amino acids. V gave up 7 bases and J gave up 8 bases, with 9 bases separating them. CDR1 is DFQATT and CDR2 is SNEGSKA in the germline V gene (reference sequence).

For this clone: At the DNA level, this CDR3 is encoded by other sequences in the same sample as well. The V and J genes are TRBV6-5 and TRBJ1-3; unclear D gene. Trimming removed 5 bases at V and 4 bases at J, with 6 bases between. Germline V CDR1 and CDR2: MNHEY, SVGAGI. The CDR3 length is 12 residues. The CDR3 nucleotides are TGTGCCAGCAGTGGGCTGGGAAACACCATATATTTT. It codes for CASSGLGNTIYF.

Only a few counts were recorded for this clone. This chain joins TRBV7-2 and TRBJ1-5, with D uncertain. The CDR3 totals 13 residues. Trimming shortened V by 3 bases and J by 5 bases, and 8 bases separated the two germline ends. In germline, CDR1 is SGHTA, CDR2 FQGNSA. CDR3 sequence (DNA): TGTGCCAGCAGCTTGGCACATTATCAGCCCCAGCATTTT. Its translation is CASSLAHYQPQHF.

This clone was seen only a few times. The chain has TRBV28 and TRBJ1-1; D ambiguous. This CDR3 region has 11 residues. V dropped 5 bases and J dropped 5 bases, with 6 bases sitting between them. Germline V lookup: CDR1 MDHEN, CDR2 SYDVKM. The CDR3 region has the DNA TGTGCCAGCAGTACGAAGACTGAAGCTTTCTTT. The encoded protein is CASSTKTEAFF.

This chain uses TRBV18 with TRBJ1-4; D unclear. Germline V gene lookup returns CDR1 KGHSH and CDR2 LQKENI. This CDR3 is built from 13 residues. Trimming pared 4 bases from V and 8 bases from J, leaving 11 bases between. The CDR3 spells CASSRGDREKLFF. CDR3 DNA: TGTGCCAGCTCACGAGGCGACCGGGAAAAACTGTTTTTT.

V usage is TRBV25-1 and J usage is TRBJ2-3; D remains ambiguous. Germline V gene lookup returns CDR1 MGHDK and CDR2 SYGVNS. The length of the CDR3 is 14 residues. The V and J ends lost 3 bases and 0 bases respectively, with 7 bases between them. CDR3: CASSEFGSTDTQYF. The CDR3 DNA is TGTGCCAGCAGTGAGTTTGGGAGCACAGATACGCAGTATTTT.

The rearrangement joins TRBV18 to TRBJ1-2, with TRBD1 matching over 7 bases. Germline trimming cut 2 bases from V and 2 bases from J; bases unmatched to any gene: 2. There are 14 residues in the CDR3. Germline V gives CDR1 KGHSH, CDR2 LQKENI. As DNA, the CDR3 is TGTGCCAGCTCACCATCGGGACAGAACTATGGCTACACCTTC. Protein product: CASSPSGQNYGYTF.

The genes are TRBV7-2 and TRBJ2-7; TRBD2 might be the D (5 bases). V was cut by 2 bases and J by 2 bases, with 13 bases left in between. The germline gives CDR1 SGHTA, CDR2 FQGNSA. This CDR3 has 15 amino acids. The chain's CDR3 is CASSLNGIGPYEQYF. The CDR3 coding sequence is TGTGCCAGCAGCTTAAACGGGATAGGACCCTACGAGCAGTACTTC.

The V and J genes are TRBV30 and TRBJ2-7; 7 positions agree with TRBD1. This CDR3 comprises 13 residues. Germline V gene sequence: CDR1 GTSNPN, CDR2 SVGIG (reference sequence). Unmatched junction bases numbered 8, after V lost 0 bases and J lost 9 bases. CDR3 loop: CAWSVSAGGVQYF. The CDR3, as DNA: TGTGCCTGGAGTGTTTCGGCAGGGGGTGTGCAGTACTTC.

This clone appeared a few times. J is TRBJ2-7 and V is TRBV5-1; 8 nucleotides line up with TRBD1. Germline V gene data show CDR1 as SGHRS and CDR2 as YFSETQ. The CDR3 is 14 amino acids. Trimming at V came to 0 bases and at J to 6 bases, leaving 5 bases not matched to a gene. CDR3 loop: CASSLEADRGEQYF. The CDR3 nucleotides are TGCGCCAGCAGCTTGGAGGCCGACAGGGGCGAGCAGTACTTC.

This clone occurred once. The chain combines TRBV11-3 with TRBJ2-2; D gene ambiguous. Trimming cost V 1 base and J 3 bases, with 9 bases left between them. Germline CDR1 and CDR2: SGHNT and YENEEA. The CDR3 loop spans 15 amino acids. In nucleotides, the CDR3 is TGTGCCAGCAGCTTAGTTTTTTCCGACACCGGGGAGCTGTTTTTT. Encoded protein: CASSLVFSDTGELFF.

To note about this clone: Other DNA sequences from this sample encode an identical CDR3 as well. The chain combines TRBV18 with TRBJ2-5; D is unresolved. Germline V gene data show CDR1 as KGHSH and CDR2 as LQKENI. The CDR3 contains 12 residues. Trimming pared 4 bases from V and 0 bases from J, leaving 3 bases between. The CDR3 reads CASSQYQETQYF. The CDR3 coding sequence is TGTGCCAGCTCACAGTACCAAGAGACCCAGTACTTC.

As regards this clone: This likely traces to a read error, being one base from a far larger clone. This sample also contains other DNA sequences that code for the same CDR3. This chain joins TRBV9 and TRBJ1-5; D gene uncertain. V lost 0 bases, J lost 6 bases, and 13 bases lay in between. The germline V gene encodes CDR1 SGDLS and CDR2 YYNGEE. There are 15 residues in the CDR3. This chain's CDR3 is CASSVAGDNVQPQHF. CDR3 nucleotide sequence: TGTGCCAGCAGCGTAGCGGGTGATAATGTTCAGCCCCAGCATTTT. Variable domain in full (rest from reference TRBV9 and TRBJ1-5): DSGVTQTPKHLITATGQRVTLRCSPRSGDLSVYWYQQSLDQGLQFLIQYYNGEERAKGNILERFSAQQFPDLHSELNLSSLELGDSALYFCASSVAGDNVQPQHFGDGTRLSIL.

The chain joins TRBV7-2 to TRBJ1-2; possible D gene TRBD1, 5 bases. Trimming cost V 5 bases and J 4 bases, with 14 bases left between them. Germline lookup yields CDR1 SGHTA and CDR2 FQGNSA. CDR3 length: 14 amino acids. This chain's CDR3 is CASSLNYGTYGYTF. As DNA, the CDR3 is TGTGCCAGCAGCCTCAACTATGGGACCTATGGCTACACCTTC.

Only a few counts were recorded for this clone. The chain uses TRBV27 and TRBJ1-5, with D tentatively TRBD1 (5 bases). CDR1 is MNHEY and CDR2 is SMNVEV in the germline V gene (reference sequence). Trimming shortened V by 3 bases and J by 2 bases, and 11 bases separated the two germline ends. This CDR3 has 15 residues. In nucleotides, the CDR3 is TGTGCCAGCAGTTTTCAGGGTTTTGGCAATCAGCCCCAGCATTTT. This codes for CASSFQGFGNQPQHF.